This T cell receptor beta chain originates from a study of cytomegalovirus exposure and HLA in healthy donors (dated by TCRdb to the late 2010s). At the level of the whole study: In an earlier analysis of approximately 500 of the donors, about 270 Gb of sequence data and about 110 million unique TCR beta sequences from roughly 200 million T cells were reported. Besides the first cohort of some 670 subjects, a separate validation cohort made up of 120 or so different subjects was used. A later genetic analysis used genome-wide SNP genotypes for about three fifths of the roughly 700 donors, treating that subset as a discovery cohort. Because of strong linkage in the cohort, a few DR-DQ haplotypes were treated as single units for association and clustering. The later analysis used no new phenotypic data to find candidate immune exposures, relying instead on TCR beta sequences and their occurrence across donors. Of the 398 genotyped donors, over 65% fell in the genetic ancestry cluster associated with self-reported Caucasian donors. In an earlier analysis of 500 to 650 of the donors, high-throughput TCR beta sequencing was used to judge whether each TCR beta V gene segment behaved as functional or pseudogenic. To predict cytomegalovirus infection status, the study brought together high-throughput TCR immunosequencing, statistical association of individual TCRs with disease status, and machine learning. Class I and class II HLA loci were covered by the typing at four-digit resolution. A later analysis re-analyzed previously published TCR beta repertoires from approximately 700 donors and added high-resolution HLA genotyping to study TCR occurrence patterns. All discovery cohort repertoires had been generated using a single sequencing platform. The number of donors typed differed by locus, with roughly 629-640 for A, B, C, DRB1 and DQB1, over 500 for DQA1, over 600 for DPA1, and 472 for DPB1. Donor age, sex, ethnicity and CMV serostatus were collected together with the repertoire data. Among a few hundred genotyped donors of the cohort, an average of 235,054 unique TCR beta nucleotide sequences were sequenced per donor, roughly 18% of them non-productive. The study aimed to test whether cataloging public T cell receptors could reveal signatures of past pathogen exposure. An early release covering 500 to 750 HLA-typed donors comprised about 300 gigabases of sequencing data and tens of millions of unique TCR sequences. The study used immunosequencing to profile the T cell repertoires of some 600 subjects and linked those repertoires to cytomegalovirus serostatus. What the authors observed across the whole study: According to a later analysis, TCR association rates differed among HLA loci, with DRB1 alleles showing the most associated TCRs and HLA-C alleles showing the fewest. In both the original and validation cohorts, the classifier was reported to diagnose cytomegalovirus status with high specificity and sensitivity. Broadly in line with IMGT annotations, most TCR beta V segments showed up in productive rearrangements about 90% or about 30% of the time in an earlier analysis of 450 to 750 of the donors. Most TCR sequences were observed very rarely across donors, whereas some public TCRs were present in many individuals. In this cohort, only TCR beta chains were sequenced, and detectable features were limited by the absence of alpha or paired-chain data. When HLA alleles, especially DR and DQ, strongly co-occurred, attributing TCR associations to individual alleles was difficult. Some IMGT-functional V segments, including TRBV6-2 and TRBV6-3, could not be distinguished by the 87-base-pair reads and were therefore excluded. In a later genetic analysis, a missense DCLRE1C variant was associated with V-gene and J-gene trimming of TCR beta chains, and the association was replicated in an independent cohort. In vitro tests confirmed that a few of the cytomegalovirus-associated TCR beta chains recognize cytomegalovirus antigens. A later analysis reported that several top co-occurrence clusters appeared linked to parvovirus B19, influenza, CMV and Epstein-Barr virus. The only immune exposure information available for the cohort was CMV serostatus. Compared with the approximately 710-donor mean, donors in an Asian-associated ancestry cluster had fewer N-insertions in productive TCRs, according to a later genetic analysis. Because HLA typing was unavailable for some donors at each locus, only the typed subset was used in association tests. At a false discovery rate of 0.05, a later analysis linked around 17,000 TCR beta sequences to specific HLA alleles. Presence/absence analyses assumed roughly uniform sequencing depth across donors, an assumption that may not hold. Linkage disequilibrium might explain the correlated functional status among segregating V segments, but an unknown experimental factor could not be ruled out. Approximately 18 rarely observed V segments, including chromosome 9 orphons, were excluded from the earlier analysis of several hundred of the donors because counts were too low. A further reported finding was that TCR beta sequences accurately predicted the HLA-A and HLA-B alleles for most subjects in the first cohort. A group of highly shared sequence variants was considered likely to be a technical artifact of the sequencing pipeline. A later analysis found that HLA-associated TCR beta chains were more clonally expanded and had lower generation probabilities than equally common non-associated chains. In a later analysis, most CMV-associated TCR beta chains were found to appear HLA-restricted, with HLA associations seemingly driven largely by CMV exposure. The study listed 164 TCR beta chains as associated with cytomegalovirus. It was suggested by the authors that the approach could potentially be generalized to other disease states and immunological phenotypes.

The cohort comprised 670 or so healthy bone marrow donors. Cohort members were all nominally healthy when sampled, although unrecorded immune exposures were likely present. The donor tested CMV seropositive and was one of the 289 seropositive cohort members. Every donor gave a peripheral blood sample, and the peripheral blood mononuclear cells from that sample were used for TCR beta sequencing. Genomic DNA was extracted from the blood cell samples with the Qiagen DNeasy Blood Extraction Kit. With respect to this clone: The clone's antigen remains unknown. Base qualities are not recorded, but no much larger clone differs from it by a single base.

CDR1 is given as SGHDN and CDR2 as FVKESK, both from the germline V gene. The CDR3 measures 14 amino acids from cysteine to phenylalanine. Left in the record is the CDR3 DNA by itself, 42 bases read in frame from the first base. V lost 1 base and J lost 4 bases; the stretch between them is 10 bases long. To prepare the library, the immunoSEQ multiplex PCR assay was applied. For the multiplex PCR, a mixture combining 60 forward primers for TCR Vbeta segments and 13 reverse primers for TCR Jbeta segments was used. Amplification of the CDR3 region of rearranged TCR beta genes was performed with a multiplex PCR assay on genomic DNA. Amplified TCR beta libraries were sequenced as 87-base-pair reads on the Illumina HiSeq System. As for the original processing: In a later analysis, tens of millions of unique TCR beta chains were counted across the 650 to 750 repertoires, and roughly 9.9 million of these chains were shared by at least two donors. To remove PCR and sequencing errors, raw reads were error-corrected and collapsed into unique sequences using a nearest-neighbor algorithm that merged closely related sequences. V, D and J gene segments were assigned by aligning CDR3 sequences to IMGT reference sequences. For a sequence to be retained, a match of at least six nucleotides was required to both a V gene segment and a J gene segment. Rearrangements were classified as productive when the CDR3 lacked stop codons and remained in frame with V and J, and all other rearrangements were classified as non-productive. CDR3 was defined by IMGT convention, running from the second conserved V-encoded cysteine to the conserved J-encoded phenylalanine. The earlier analysis of about 500 of the donors excluded sequences that lacked an unambiguous match to a single V gene segment. In an earlier analysis of 500 to 750 of the donors, V segments were called functional above 56.7% productive rearrangements and were called segregating when the between-donor standard deviation exceeded 5%. To diagnose cytomegalovirus status from the catalog of TCR beta chain sequences, a statistical classification framework was built. In a later analysis, TCR nucleotide sequences were compared against IMGT/GENE-DB human TR gene sequences so that V and J genes could be assigned. Using the TCRdist pipeline, a later analysis assigned CDR3 sequences along with most-parsimonious VDJ recombination scenarios. In a later analysis, each TCR beta chain was defined by its CDR3 amino acid sequence together with its V-gene family, and reads without a unique V-gene family were excluded. As a way to deal with suspected cross-contamination and a sequencing artifact, a later analysis dropped more than 500 nucleotide sequences that were highly shared and had low generation probability. For each public chain, a later analysis derived a clonal expansion index from normalized ranks of inferred template counts within each repertoire. In a later analysis, generation probabilities were computed using a VDJ recombination model fitted to out-of-frame rearrangements, and the results were checked against IGoR. Hypergeometric tests were used in a later analysis to score TCR-TCR, TCR-HLA and TCR-CMV co-occurrence, with a repertoire-size bias correction applied to the TCR pairs. To estimate false discovery rates, a later analysis permuted the HLA or CMV assignments 20 times. A later analysis grouped co-occurring TCRs with DBSCAN, adding TCRdist sequence similarity when clustering within HLA-allele-positive subsets. For co-occurrence clustering, repertoires with fewer than 30,000 or more than 120,000 public chains were excluded, along with five repertoires with anomalous nucleotide sharing. TCRdb retrieved this table from immuneACCESS and kept in-frame rearrangements only. Not all clones are present; in checked studies, unresolved V genes account for under half, and no reason is known for the remainder. The V and J calls and clone size were taken over from that table, and D and trimming were inferred from the DNA. For this sample the table gives some 150,000 clones, of which 79% were detected only once. The top ten constitute 6.7% of the sample.

This TCR was sampled from a woman between 40 and 50 years old in good health and CMV-seropositive. Sequenced material: PBMCs. Here the chain combines TRBV14 and TRBJ1-1; the best D guess is TRBD1, with 6 bases matching. The CDR3 region: CASSQGGGPTEAFF. The DNA sequence is given as TGTGCCAGCAGCCAAGGCGGGGGGCCCACTGAAGCTTTCTTT.